These 26 T cell receptor beta chains came from one sample sequenced in a study of T cells in Graves' hyperthyroidism and ophthalmopathy. Amplified regions were TCR beta CDR3 sequences from RNA transcripts. The HTBI set primed first-round TCR CDR3 RT-PCR. TCRdb processed the multiplex PCR reads anew with MiXCR; each CDR3 protein has one entry. The sample contains 390,000 or so distinct CDR3 sequences, about 14% of which appear only once. The sample taken for sequencing was blood. The source of these receptors is a man aged 18 to 30 with Graves' ophthalmopathy.

The gene calls are TRBV7-2 and TRBJ2-7; TRBD1 matches at 8 bases. Losses at the gene ends were 2 bases for V and 3 bases for J; bases not matched to a gene: 6. CDR3 length: 15 amino acids. The germline V gene has CDR1 SGHTA and CDR2 FQGNSA. CDR3 protein: CASSLLGTGIYEQYF. CDR3 bases: TGTGCCAGCAGCTTACTCGGGACAGGTATCTACGAGCAGTACTTC.

This clonotype was observed many times. The chain carries TRBV7-9 and TRBJ1-2; 7 nucleotides align to TRBD1. CDR3 length: 15 residues. J gave up 0 bases and V 5 bases, and 6 bases lay outside the gene matches. CDR1 is SEHNR, CDR2 FQNEAQ, per germline (reference sequence). The CDR3 reads CASSASGQSNYGYTF. CDR3 coding DNA: TGTGCCAGCAGCGCCTCGGGACAGTCTAACTATGGCTACACCTTC. Together with reference TRBV7-9 and TRBJ1-2, the CDR3 gives the full variable domain: DTGVSQNPRHKITKRGQNVTFRCDPISEHNRLYWYRQTLGQGPEFLTYFQNEAQLEKSRLLSDRFSAERPKGSFSTLEIQRTEQGDSAMYLCASSASGQSNYGYTFGSGTRLTVV.

The V call is TRBV7-3, the J call TRBJ2-3; 10 bases are shared with TRBD2. This CDR3 is built from 14 residues. Germline V gene lookup returns CDR1 SGHTA and CDR2 FQGTGA. V was clipped by 8 bases and J by 2 bases; unmatched bases: 4. CDR3: CASHSGRYTDTQYF. In DNA, the CDR3 is TGTGCCAGCCATAGCGGGAGGTACACAGATACGCAGTATTTT. Full variable domain (outside the CDR3, taken from reference TRBV7-3 and TRBJ2-3): GAGVSQTPSNKVTEKGKYVELRCDPISGHTALYWYRQSLGQGPEFLIYFQGTGAADDSGLPNDRFFAVRPEGSVSTLKIQRTERGDSAVYLCASHSGRYTDTQYFGPGTRLTVL.

This clonotype was observed at least ten times. The chain recombines TRBV7-9 with TRBJ2-1, with D hard to call. This CDR3 is 12 amino acids long. Germline CDR1 is SEHNR and CDR2 is FQNEAQ (reference sequence). With 5 bases removed from V and 8 bases from J, the gap between germline ends came to 10 bases. CDR3 protein: CASSPPVYEQFF. For the CDR3, the DNA is TGTGCCAGCAGCCCCCCTGTCTATGAGCAGTTCTTC.

This clonotype was counted many times. The chain combines TRBV10-1 with TRBJ2-7; unclear D gene. V lost 0 bases and J lost 0, with 9 bases in between. Germline V CDR1 and CDR2: WNHNN, SYGVQD (reference sequence). This CDR3 is built from 15 residues. This CDR3 reads CASSESGRSSYEQYF. The CDR3 region has the DNA TGCGCCAGCAGTGAGTCAGGACGGAGCTCCTACGAGCAGTACTTC.

Many counts were recorded for this clonotype. The J gene is TRBJ2-7, the V gene TRBV10-2; D not certain. The CDR3 runs 14 residues. V was pared by 7 bases and J by 0 bases, with 13 bases between. The germline V gene encodes CDR1 WSHSY and CDR2 SAAADI. CDR3: CASTLGGISYEQYF. The CDR3 region has the DNA TGCGCCAGCACCCTGGGCGGTATCTCCTACGAGCAGTACTTC.

The chain recombines TRBV10-3 with TRBJ2-7; the D gene is possibly TRBD2 (5 bases). V dropped 3 bases and J dropped 5 bases, with 14 bases sitting between them. CDR1 is ENHRY and CDR2 is SYGVKD in the germline V gene. The CDR3 is 14 amino acids. The CDR3 sequence: CAISESGNPHEQYF. The CDR3 nucleotides read TGTGCCATCAGTGAATCCGGGAACCCCCACGAGCAGTACTTC.

This clonotype was picked up a small number of times. The chain is built from TRBV20-1 and TRBJ2-3; D remains unclear. The ends were cut back, 5 bases at V and 4 bases at J, with 13 bases in the middle. The CDR3 extends over 13 amino acids. The V gene's germline CDR1 is DFQATT and CDR2 SNEGSKA (reference sequence). In DNA form, the CDR3 reads TGCAGTGCTGGGTATACCCGGGCAGATACGCAGTATTTT. This encodes CSAGYTRADTQYF.

This clonotype was seen many times. This chain links TRBV27 with TRBJ1-3; no clear D. Germline loops: CDR1 MNHEY, CDR2 SMNVEV (reference sequence). Trimming pared 4 bases from V and 0 bases from J, leaving 16 bases between. The CDR3 loop spans 17 amino acids. The CDR3 here is CASSSIGAHSSGNTIYF. CDR3 bases: TGTGCCAGCAGTTCTATAGGAGCGCACAGCTCTGGAAACACCATATATTTT.

This clonotype was counted ten times or more. Germline is not matched at one junction end, which may reflect a read error. V is TRBV7-9 and J is TRBJ1-4, with D possibly being TRBD1 (6 bases). The CDR3 length is 15 residues. Germline V CDR1 and CDR2: SEHNR, FQNEAQ (reference sequence). The CDR3 bases are TGTGCCAGCACCTTACAGGGACTGATTAATGAAAAACTGTTTTTT. It is translated as CASTLQGLINEKLFF.

The V and J genes are TRBV11-3 and TRBJ2-7; D may match TRBD1 or TRBD2 (5 bases each). CDR3 size: 16 residues. Trimming took off 5 bases at V and 2 bases at J, with 19 bases between the two ends. The germline V gene encodes CDR1 SGHNT and CDR2 YENEEA. CDR3 nucleotide sequence: TGTGCCAGCAGCCAAGGGGACCTACAGTCCACCTACGAGCAGTACTTC. Protein: CASSQGDLQSTYEQYF.

This clonotype was observed many times. Here the CDR3 DNA reads TGTGCCAGCAGCTGCTATGGTGCTGAGGCACATGTTGGCAATCAGCCCCAGCATTTT. Its protein is CASSCYGAEAHVGNQPQHF. V usage is TRBV7-6 and J usage is TRBJ1-5; no clear D gene. The CDR3 has 19 residues. The ends were cut back, 4 bases at V and 2 bases at J, with 24 bases in the middle. CDR1 is SGHVS and CDR2 is FNYEAQ in the germline V gene.

This clonotype was counted many times. The chain joins TRBV12-3 or TRBV12-4 to TRBJ1-1, with a possible D match to TRBD1 (6 bases). V lost 6 bases, J lost 3 bases, and 11 bases lay in between. The CDR3 spans 13 residues. CDR3 bases: TGTGCCAGCAGCCTGGGGACACACACTGAAGCTTTCTTT. It translates to CASSLGTHTEAFF.

This clonotype was recorded a few times. The chain carries TRBV15 and TRBJ2-1; 11 bases are shared with TRBD1. With V trimmed by 7 bases and J by 8 bases, 10 bases remained unmatched. Per the germline V gene, CDR1 is LNHNV and CDR2 is YYDKDF (reference sequence). CDR3 length: 15 amino acids. DNA for the CDR3: TGTGCCACCAACGACGGGACAGGGGGTCGGGATGAGCAGTTCTTC. Translating gives CATNDGTGGRDEQFF.

This clonotype was observed a few times. This rearrangement joins TRBV6-1 to TRBJ2-2, with TRBD1 as a possible D gene (5 bases). Per the germline V gene, CDR1 is MNHNS and CDR2 is SASEGT. With 8 bases removed from V and 0 bases from J, the gap between germline ends came to 13 bases. The CDR3 totals 15 residues. CDR3 amino acids: CASDRQFANTGELFF. The CDR3 nucleotides are TGTGCCAGCGACCGACAGTTCGCGAACACCGGGGAGCTGTTTTTT.

There are many counts of this clonotype. This chain uses TRBV5-8 with TRBJ2-2; D may match TRBD1 or TRBD2 (5 bases each). Between the trimmed V and J ends, which lost 4 bases and 1 base, there was a span of 14 bases. The CDR3 length is 16 residues. Germline CDR1 is SGHTS and CDR2 is YDEGEE. As DNA, the CDR3 is TGTGCCAGCAGCCGCATCGGGACGGTGAACACCGGGGAGCTGTTTTTT. This encodes CASSRIGTVNTGELFF.

The rearrangement uses TRBV6-1 and TRBJ2-5; possible D gene TRBD1, 5 bases. CDR3 length: 11 amino acids. Germline lookup yields CDR1 MNHNS and CDR2 SASEGT. CDR3 protein: CASGYQETQYF. CDR3 nucleotides: TGTGCGTCAGGGTACCAAGAGACCCAGTACTTC.

V usage is TRBV6-1 and J usage is TRBJ1-1; maybe TRBD1 (5 bases). With 6 bases removed from V and 2 bases from J, the gap between germline ends came to 13 bases. Germline CDR1 and CDR2: MNHNS and SASEGT. The length of the CDR3 is 14 residues. Here the CDR3 reads CASREGTYNTEAFF. DNA for the CDR3: TGTGCCAGCAGGGAGGGGACCTATAACACTGAAGCTTTCTTT.

The table lists this clonotype with many counts. This rearrangement joins TRBV18 to TRBJ2-7, with D unresolved. CDR3 length: 12 residues. Germline lookup yields CDR1 KGHSH and CDR2 LQKENI. V was cut by 5 bases and J by 5 bases, with 10 bases left in between. CDR3 in amino acids: CASSSGPDEQYF. The CDR3 DNA sequence: TGTGCCAGCTCATCAGGTCCGGACGAGCAGTACTTC.

This clonotype turned up a few times. The chain is built from TRBV6-1 and TRBJ2-2; weak D call: TRBD2 (5 bases). Germline CDR1 and CDR2: MNHNS and SASEGT. The CDR3 covers 14 residues. V dropped 7 bases and J dropped 2 bases, with 11 bases sitting between them. The CDR3: CASTQDLNTGELFF. As DNA, the CDR3 is TGTGCCAGCACCCAGGACTTAAACACCGGGGAGCTGTTTTTT.

Many counts were recorded for this clonotype. The chain combines TRBV29-1 with TRBJ1-4; no clear D gene. The V end lost 4 bases, the J end lost 1 base, and 7 bases lay between the germline ends. This CDR3 is 13 amino acids long. In germline, CDR1 is SQVTM, CDR2 ANQGSEA. The CDR3 here is CSVGRVTNEKLFF. The CDR3 DNA reads TGCAGCGTTGGGAGGGTAACTAATGAAAAACTGTTTTTT.

This clonotype showed up many times. J is TRBJ2-2 and V is TRBV14; D gene ambiguous. This CDR3 comprises 14 residues. Trimming stripped 1 base from V and 7 bases from J, with 10 bases between. CDR1 and CDR2 from the germline V gene are SGHDN and FVKESK. CDR3 amino acids: CASSQGPRVGELFF. The CDR3 region has the DNA TGTGCCAGCAGCCAAGGTCCTAGAGTCGGGGAGCTGTTTTTT.

This clonotype was counted many times. The CDR3 DNA follows: TGTGCCAGCAGTTTATCCTGGAATGAAAAACTGTTTTTT. It is translated as CASSLSWNEKLFF. The chain carries TRBV27 and TRBJ1-4, with D hard to call. Deletions cut 0 bases from V and 5 bases from J, with 4 bases between. The germline V gene has CDR1 MNHEY and CDR2 SMNVEV (reference sequence). This CDR3 comprises 13 residues.

This clonotype was counted many times. The chain recombines TRBV6-2 or TRBV6-3 with TRBJ2-5, with 8 bases aligning to TRBD2. V shed 2 bases and J 1 base; nucleotides not matched to a gene: 0. This CDR3 is built from 14 residues. Germline V gene sequence: CDR1 MNHEY, CDR2 SVGEGT. In DNA form, the CDR3 reads TGTGCCAGCAGTTACCTAGCGGGCCAAGAGACCCAGTACTTC. The encoded protein is CASSYLAGQETQYF.

This clonotype was seen only a few times. The chain carries TRBV5-1 and TRBJ2-7, with 8 bases identical to TRBD1. The CDR3 contains 15 residues. CDR1 SGHRS and CDR2 YFSETQ come from the germline V gene. V was pared by 0 bases and J by 5 bases, with 7 bases of the junction left unmatched. CDR3 coding DNA: TGCGCCAGCAGCTTGGGGGACCAGGGGGCGGACGAGCAGTACTTC. It encodes CASSLGDQGADEQYF.

This clonotype was counted many times. The rearrangement joins TRBV7-9 to TRBJ2-3; 8 nucleotides match TRBD2. The junction had 10 bases not matched to a gene; V was cut back by 0 bases and J by 5 bases. Looked up from germline, CDR1 is SEHNR and CDR2 is FQNEAQ (reference sequence). CDR3 length equals 17 residues. Written as DNA, the CDR3 is TGTGCCAGCAGCTTAGCGCAGGGAGCGGGAGCGGGAGATACGCAGTATTTT. It yields the protein CASSLAQGAGAGDTQYF.